A single sample gave rise to the 21 T cell receptor beta chains below, sequenced in a study of breast tumors, draining lymph nodes, adjacent tissues. TCRdb re-derived calls from the multiplex PCR reads in MiXCR, one entry per CDR3 protein. This sample yields 150,000 to 200,000 distinct CDR3 sequences, of which 30% to 40% are seen a single time; over 4% belongs to the top ten. Samples came from axillary lymph nodes draining the breast cancer. Sequencing was done on a sample of axillary lymph node tissue. All receptors derive from a female donor with breast cancer. Some clones in this sample may be carry-over from other donors' samples.

On this clonotype itself: A much larger clone differs from this one at a single base, so this may be a read error. The chain is built from TRBV3-1 and TRBJ2-1; 7 nucleotides align to TRBD2. Germline V gene sequence: CDR1 LGHDT, CDR2 YNNKEL (reference sequence). The CDR3 covers 16 residues. CDR3 residues: CASSQRSGEPYSEQFF. The CDR3 DNA reads as TGTGCCAGCAGCCAAAGGAGCGGGGAACCATACAGTGAGCAGTTCTTC.

There are many counts of this clonotype. This rearrangement joins TRBV12-3 or TRBV12-4 to TRBJ1-2; 9 bases match TRBD1. The CDR3 runs 14 residues. Losses at the gene ends were 5 bases for V and 1 base for J; bases not matched to a gene: 2. DNA for the CDR3: TGTGCCAGCAGTGGGGGACAGGGTAACTATGGCTACACCTTC. Translation gives CASSGGQGNYGYTF.

Ten or more counts support this clonotype. The chain carries TRBV4-1 and TRBJ2-1; D may match TRBD1 or TRBD2 (6 bases each). The V gene lost 0 bases and the J gene lost 6 bases, with 15 bases spanning the gap. Germline CDR1 reads MGHRA; CDR2 reads YSYEKL. The CDR3 consists of 16 residues. CDR3 sequence: CASSQDTGAKANEQFF. CDR3 bases: TGCGCCAGCAGCCAAGATACGGGGGCGAAAGCCAATGAGCAGTTCTTC.

The sample holds a few counts of this clonotype. The chain couples TRBV6-5 to TRBJ2-1; no definite D call. The germline V gene has CDR1 MNHEY and CDR2 SVGAGI. This CDR3 comprises 15 residues. The V gene lost 5 bases and the J gene lost 8 bases, with 19 bases spanning the gap. The CDR3 nucleotides are TGTGCCAGCAGTCACTATAGGCACAACGAGCATGAGCAGTTCTTC. This sequence encodes CASSHYRHNEHEQFF.

The V call is TRBV20-1, the J call TRBJ1-5, with 7 bases aligning to TRBD1. CDR3 length: 19 amino acids. The germline V gene encodes CDR1 DFQATT and CDR2 SNEGSKA (reference sequence). The ends lost 0 bases at V and 7 bases at J; junction bases unmatched: 21. This chain's CDR3 is CSARDRGRQGVTYEQPQHF. CDR3 bases: TGCAGTGCTAGAGATCGTGGCAGACAGGGTGTTACCTACGAGCAGCCCCAGCATTTT.

Concerning this clonotype: Given a much more abundant clone one base away, this may be a read error. The genes are TRBV6-5 and TRBJ2-1; D gene uncertain. The CDR3 length is 15 residues. V was trimmed by 5 bases and J by 4 bases, leaving 15 bases between them. Per the germline V gene, CDR1 is MNHEY and CDR2 is SVGAGI. The CDR3 loop reads CASSHRAVLYNEQFF. CDR3 bases: TGTGCCAGCAGTCATCGGGCGGTTCTGTACAATGAGCAGTTCTTC.

This clonotype was observed at least ten times. V usage is TRBV6-5 and J usage is TRBJ1-6; tentative D call: TRBD1 (5 bases). This CDR3 is built from 12 residues. Germline V gene data show CDR1 as MNHEY and CDR2 as SVGAGI. The V end lost 7 bases, the J end lost 6 bases, and 7 bases lay between the germline ends. The DNA for the CDR3 is TGTGCCAGCACAGGGAGTAATTCACCCCTCCACTTT. Translated: CASTGSNSPLHF.

On this clonotype itself: This may arise from a read error, as a much more abundant clone is one base away. The V and J genes are TRBV20-1 and TRBJ2-5; tentative D call: TRBD1 (5 bases). The CDR3 contains 15 residues. Germline V lookup: CDR1 DFQATT, CDR2 SNEGSKA (reference sequence). The CDR3, as DNA: TGCAGTGCTAGAGATTCCAGGACAAGGCAAGAGACCCAGTGCTTC. It encodes CSARDSRTRQETQCF.

This clonotype was counted at least ten times. J is TRBJ2-1 and V is TRBV11-2; TRBD2 agrees at 7 bases. The junction had 12 bases not matched to a gene; V was cut back by 3 bases and J by 7 bases. Germline CDR1 and CDR2: SGHAT and FQNNGV. This CDR3 spans 16 amino acids. This CDR3 is CASSLGPAGVSNEQFF. CDR3 DNA sequence: TGTGCCAGCAGCTTGGGGCCCGCGGGGGTTTCAAATGAGCAGTTCTTC. Based on the CDR3 plus reference TRBV11-2 and TRBJ2-1, the full variable domain is EAGVAQSPRYKIIEKRQSVAFWCNPISGHATLYWYQQILGQGPKLLIQFQNNGVVDDSQLPKDRFSAERLKGVDSTLKIQPAKLEDSAVYLCASSLGPAGVSNEQFFGPGTRLTVL.

In nucleotides, the CDR3 is TGTGCCAGCAGCTTCGGACAGGGTGGGACTGAAGCTTTCTTT. Translation gives CASSFGQGGTEAFF. The gene calls are TRBV7-2 and TRBJ1-1; 8 bases fit TRBD1. Germline-derived CDR1 and CDR2 are SGHTA and FQGNSA. The CDR3 extends over 14 amino acids. V lost 3 bases, J lost 5 bases, and 5 bases stayed unmatched.

This clonotype was observed many times. The chain carries TRBV2 and TRBJ2-5; no clear D. Germline CDR1 SNHLY, CDR2 FYNNEI. The CDR3 has 13 residues. V dropped 2 bases and J dropped 5 bases, with 9 bases sitting between them. The DNA of the CDR3 is TGTGCCAGCAGTGAAATAGTGCGGGAGACCCAGTACTTC. Protein sequence: CASSEIVRETQYF. The full variable domain, in which reference TRBV2 and TRBJ2-5 provide the parts outside the CDR3, is EPEVTQTPSHQVTQMGQEVILRCVPISNHLYFYWYRQILGQKVEFLVSFYNNEISEKSEIFDDQFSVERPDGSNFTLKIRSTKLEDSAMYFCASSEIVRETQYFGPGTRLLVL.

This clonotype was counted at least ten times. This chain links TRBV5-1 with TRBJ1-5; D remains unclear. Germline assignment: CDR1 SGHRS and CDR2 YFSETQ. Trimming took off 0 bases at V and 7 bases at J, with 8 bases between the two ends. There are 13 residues in the CDR3. The CDR3 sequence is CASSLAVGQPQHF. CDR3 nucleotide sequence: TGCGCCAGCAGCTTGGCCGTGGGACAGCCCCAGCATTTT.

The rearrangement uses TRBV20-1 and TRBJ1-4, with 7 bases aligning to TRBD1. Germline V lookup: CDR1 DFQATT, CDR2 SNEGSKA (reference sequence). The CDR3 runs 14 residues. Trimming took 5 bases from V and 6 from J; bases not matched to a gene: 9. The CDR3 DNA sequence: TGCAGTGCTCCCCCGGGACAGCACTATGAAAAACTGTTTTTT. Translation gives CSAPPGQHYEKLFF.

As to this clonotype: This may arise from a read error, as a much more abundant clone is one base away. The chain has TRBV30 and TRBJ2-2; 11 positions agree with TRBD2. V was clipped by 4 bases and J by 5 bases; unmatched bases: 9. The CDR3 loop spans 16 amino acids. Germline CDR1 and CDR2: GTSNPN and SVGIG (reference sequence). CDR3 region: CAWNVLAGALTGELFF. The CDR3 region has the DNA TGTGCCTGGAATGTACTAGCGGGGGCCCTTACCGGGGAGCTGTTTTTT.

This clonotype showed up just a few times. V gene TRBV2 combines with J gene TRBJ1-1; 8 nucleotides agree with TRBD1. Per germline, CDR1 SNHLY and CDR2 FYNNEI. This CDR3 comprises 14 residues. Germline trimming cut 7 bases from V and 6 bases from J; bases unmatched to any gene: 10. CDR3 DNA: TGTGCCAGCACCCTAGAAACAGGGGGTGCTGAAGCTTTCTTT. Amino acids: CASTLETGGAEAFF.

The chain carries TRBV7-3 and TRBJ1-6; 7 bases agree with TRBD1. Unmatched junction bases numbered 12, after V lost 5 bases and J lost 8 bases. This CDR3 has 16 amino acids. CDR1 is SGHTA, CDR2 FQGTGA, per germline. CDR3 protein: CASSPQGGAGDSPLHF. The CDR3 bases are TGTGCCAGCAGCCCTCAGGGGGGGGCTGGTGATTCACCCCTCCACTTT.

This clonotype came up many times. V and J are TRBV20-1 and TRBJ2-7; TRBD1 matches 7 bases. The CDR3 spans 13 residues. With 4 bases clipped from V and 2 bases from J, the junction kept 5 bases outside the gene matches. Germline V gene lookup returns CDR1 DFQATT and CDR2 SNEGSKA (reference sequence). In DNA, the CDR3 is TGCAGTGCTACCACGGGACAGACCTACGAGCAGTACTTC. Protein product: CSATTGQTYEQYF.

This clonotype was seen many times. The V and J genes are TRBV5-6 and TRBJ2-7; no reliable D call. Germline V CDR1 and CDR2: SGHDT, YYEEEE. This CDR3 is built from 14 residues. V was shortened by 1 base and J by 2 bases, with 10 bases between the two germline ends. CDR3 residues: CASSLLGQPYEQYF. CDR3 bases: TGTGCCAGCAGCTTGCTAGGGCAGCCCTACGAGCAGTACTTC.

In its sample, this clonotype was seen many times. The rearrangement joins TRBV2 to TRBJ1-2; TRBD1 matches at 9 bases. Germline values: CDR1 SNHLY, CDR2 FYNNEI. The CDR3 sequence is 13 residues long. After removal of 6 bases from V and 12 bases from J, the junction contained 11 bases not matched to a gene. CDR3 in DNA: TGTGCCAGCAGGGGGACAGGGTGGACTGGAAACACCTTC. Amino acids: CASRGTGWTGNTF. The entire variable domain, with the rest obtained from reference TRBV2 and TRBJ1-2, is as follows: EPEVTQTPSHQVTQMGQEVILRCVPISNHLYFYWYRQILGQKVEFLVSFYNNEISEKSEIFDDQFSVERPDGSNFTLKIRSTKLEDSAMYFCASRGTGWTGNTFGSGTRLTVV.

The chain combines TRBV18 with TRBJ2-3, with D unclear. This CDR3 has 13 residues. Germline CDR1 reads KGHSH; CDR2 reads LQKENI. V was trimmed by 2 bases and J by 2 bases, leaving 5 bases between them. CDR3 sequence (DNA): TGTGCCAGCTCACCAGGATTCACAGATACGCAGTATTTT. Translating it yields CASSPGFTDTQYF.

As for this clonotype: This may arise from a read error, as a much more abundant clone is one base away. The chain has TRBV14 and TRBJ2-2; D might be TRBD1 (6 bases). Germline lookup yields CDR1 SGHDN and CDR2 FVKESK. The CDR3 spans 16 residues. DNA for the CDR3: TGTGCCAGCAGCCGTACGCCAGGGGTGTTTACCGGGGCGCTGTTTTTT. Protein product: CASSRTPGVFTGALFF.